This TCR beta chain is from a study of cytomegalovirus exposure and HLA in healthy donors. Overall study findings and caveats: The authors reported that TCR beta sequences could predict HLA-A and HLA-B alleles. These predictions were accurate for most subjects in the first cohort.

PCR used 60 Vbeta primers and 13 Jbeta primers. Repertoires were generated with immunoSEQ multiplex PCR, while TCRdb's copy carries only in-frame clones and drops some. The sample carries roughly 110,000 clones, about 79% recorded once. V trimming: 4 bases; J trimming: 4 bases; junction bases outside the gene matches: 4. CDR3 length: 14 residues. Germline V CDR1 and CDR2: KGHSH, LQKENI. On this clone itself: Its specificity is not known.

Input material: PBMCs. The TCR comes from a young woman in good health and CMV-seropositive. The chain couples TRBV18 to TRBJ1-5, with 7 positions matching TRBD1. This CDR3 reads CASSQGTANQPQHF. Here the CDR3 DNA reads TGTGCCAGCTCACAAGGGACAGCTAATCAGCCCCAGCATTTT.